This T cell receptor (beta chain) came from a study of cytomegalovirus exposure and HLA in healthy donors (dated by TCRdb to about 2017). Regarding the study in general: According to an earlier analysis of 550 to 700 of the donors, about 180 million T cells yielded some 120 million unique TCR beta sequences and about 280 Gb of sequence data. An early release that covered around 590 HLA-typed donors contained approximately 300 gigabases of sequencing data and 85 million to 100 million unique TCR sequences. The genetic ancestry cluster associated with self-reported Caucasian donors included roughly four fifths of the roughly 380 genotyped donors. The study was designed to test whether signatures of past pathogen exposure could be identified by cataloging public T cell receptors. The study profiled the T cell repertoires of hundreds of subjects by immunosequencing and related them to cytomegalovirus serostatus. A separate validation cohort of 100 to 150 different subjects was used in addition to the 666-subject first cohort. To predict cytomegalovirus infection status, the study combined high-throughput TCR immunosequencing, statistical association of individual TCRs with disease status, and machine learning. In a later analysis, previously published TCR beta repertoires from 600 to 850 donors were re-analyzed and high-resolution HLA genotyping was added so that TCR occurrence patterns could be studied. In the later analysis, no new phenotypic data were used to find candidate immune exposures; instead, reliance was placed on TCR beta sequences and their occurrence across donors. In an earlier analysis of about 590 of the donors, high-throughput TCR beta sequencing was used to judge whether each TCR beta V gene segment behaved as functional or pseudogenic. Alongside the repertoire data, information on donor age, sex, ethnicity and CMV serostatus was compiled. Genome-wide SNP genotypes for about three fifths of the 666 donors were used in a later genetic analysis, which treated that subset as a discovery cohort. Every discovery cohort repertoire had been produced on one sequencing platform. Class I and class II HLA loci were covered by the typing at four-digit resolution. Typing coverage differed by locus: A, B, C, DRB1 and DQB1 were typed in roughly 620-630 donors, DQA1 in roughly 510, DPA1 in nearly 610, and DPB1 in just under 480. Because of strong linkage in the cohort, 4 to 6 DR-DQ haplotypes were treated as single units for association and clustering. Among about 370 genotyped donors of the cohort, an average of approximately 220,000 unique TCR beta nucleotide sequences was sequenced per donor, of which roughly 17% were non-productive.

In the case of this clone: The target of this receptor is not known. The sample holds no much larger clone one base away, and base qualities are not on file.

Library preparation employed the immunoSEQ multiplex PCR assay. For the multiplex PCR, a mixture combining 60 forward primers for TCR Vbeta segments and 13 reverse primers for TCR Jbeta segments was used. A multiplex PCR assay on genomic DNA amplified the CDR3 region of rearranged TCR beta genes. The Illumina HiSeq System was used to sequence the amplified TCR beta libraries as 87-base-pair reads. The authors' pipeline ran thus. Across the 670 or so repertoires, a later analysis counted roughly 77 million unique TCR beta chains, around 11 million of which were shared by at least two donors. Raw reads were error-corrected and collapsed into unique sequences with a nearest-neighbor algorithm that merged closely related sequences to remove PCR and sequencing errors. To assign V, D and J gene segments, CDR3 sequences were aligned to IMGT reference sequences. For a sequence to be retained, at least a six-nucleotide match to both a V gene segment and a J gene segment was required. Rearrangements were classified as productive when the CDR3 lacked stop codons and remained in frame with V and J, and all other rearrangements were classified as non-productive. CDR3 was defined by IMGT convention, running from the second conserved V-encoded cysteine to the conserved J-encoded phenylalanine. Sequences without an unambiguous match to a single V gene segment were excluded from the earlier analysis of almost 600 of the donors. An earlier analysis of a few hundred of the donors called V segments functional above 56.7% productive rearrangements and segregating when the between-donor standard deviation exceeded 5%. A statistical classification framework was built for diagnosing cytomegalovirus status from the catalog of TCR beta chain sequences. A later analysis assigned V and J genes by comparing TCR nucleotide sequences with IMGT/GENE-DB human TR gene sequences. Using the TCRdist pipeline, a later analysis assigned CDR3 sequences along with most-parsimonious VDJ recombination scenarios. In a later analysis, every TCR beta chain was defined by the combination of its CDR3 amino acid sequence and its V-gene family, and reads without a unique V-gene family were dropped. As a way to deal with suspected cross-contamination and a sequencing artifact, a later analysis dropped 450 to 600 nucleotide sequences that were highly shared and had low generation probability. In a later analysis, a clonal expansion index was calculated for each public chain from normalized within-repertoire ranks of inferred template counts. In a later analysis, generation probabilities were computed with a VDJ recombination model fitted to out-of-frame rearrangements, and the resulting probabilities were checked against IGoR. A later analysis scored TCR-TCR, TCR-HLA and TCR-CMV co-occurrence with hypergeometric tests, applying a repertoire-size bias correction to TCR pairs. To estimate false discovery rates, a later analysis permuted the HLA or CMV assignments 20 times. In a later analysis, co-occurring TCRs were grouped using DBSCAN, and TCRdist sequence similarity was added for clustering within HLA-allele-positive subsets. Repertoires with fewer than 30,000 or more than 120,000 public chains were left out of co-occurrence clustering, as were about 5 repertoires with anomalous nucleotide sharing. This immuneACCESS table, as held by TCRdb, lists in-frame sequences with V and J called but not all clones. Of the missing ones, under half trace to an unresolved V gene in checked studies; the others have no known cause. The DNA gave D and trimming, while V, J and clone size come from that table. Across this sample there are under 95,000 clones, with 79% seen only once. Over 12% of the sample goes to the ten largest clones.

Overall study results and their limits: A later genetic analysis associated a missense DCLRE1C variant with V-gene and J-gene trimming of TCR beta chains, and an independent cohort replicated the association. Specific HLA alleles were associated with more than 15,000 TCR beta sequences at a false discovery rate of 0.05 in a later analysis. The sequencing pipeline was judged likely to have produced a cluster of highly shared sequence variants as a technical artifact. Sequencing depth was assumed to be roughly uniform across donors in the presence/absence analyses, though that assumption may not hold. Compared with equally common non-associated chains, HLA-associated TCR beta chains in a later analysis were more clonally expanded and had lower generation probabilities. Only TCR beta chains were sequenced in this cohort, and the absence of alpha or paired-chain data limited detectable features. The authors suggested that the approach could potentially be extended to other disease states and immunological phenotypes. In a later analysis, several top co-occurrence clusters were reported to appear linked to parvovirus B19, influenza, CMV and Epstein-Barr virus. The only immune exposure information available for the cohort was CMV serostatus. A further reported finding was that TCR beta sequences accurately predicted the HLA-A and HLA-B alleles for most subjects in the first cohort. In a later analysis, most CMV-associated TCR beta chains were found to appear HLA-restricted, with HLA associations seemingly driven largely by CMV exposure. Most TCR sequences were observed very rarely across donors, whereas some public TCRs were present in many individuals. In vitro tests confirmed that a few of the cytomegalovirus-associated TCR beta chains recognize cytomegalovirus antigens. Because HLA typing was missing for some donors at each locus, association tests included only the typed subset. In an earlier analysis of around 500 of the donors, most TCR beta V segments appeared in productive rearrangements about 90% or about 30% of the time, broadly matching IMGT annotations. Because counts were too low, about 18 rarely observed V segments, including chromosome 9 orphons, were excluded from the earlier analysis of 587 of the donors. When HLA alleles, especially DR and DQ, strongly co-occurred, TCR associations were difficult to assign to individual alleles. The study gave a list of under 200 TCR beta chains associated with cytomegalovirus. Correlated functional status among segregating V segments might reflect linkage disequilibrium, but an unknown experimental factor could not be ruled out. According to a later analysis, TCR association rates differed among HLA loci, with DRB1 alleles showing the most associated TCRs and HLA-C alleles showing the fewest. In both the original and validation cohorts, the classifier was reported to diagnose cytomegalovirus status with high specificity and sensitivity. According to a later genetic analysis, donors in an Asian-associated ancestry cluster had fewer N-insertions in productive TCRs than the roughly 700-donor mean.

The cohort consisted of approximately 670 healthy bone marrow donors. At the time of sampling, all cohort members were nominally healthy, though unrecorded immune exposures were likely present. The donor was CMV seropositive and was included in the group of about 290 seropositive cohort members. Every donor gave a peripheral blood sample, and the peripheral blood mononuclear cells from that sample were used for TCR beta sequencing. Genomic DNA extraction from the blood cell samples was performed with the Qiagen DNeasy Blood Extraction Kit. The sequence was obtained from a woman between 40 and 55 years old in good health and CMV-seropositive. Sample: PBMCs.

The bases are TGTGCCTGGATTGGGCAGGGAAATACTGGTGAGCAGTTCTTC. Translated, this gives CAWIGQGNTGEQFF. This chain joins TRBV30 to TRBJ2-1; D gene: possibly TRBD1, on 5 matching bases. V loses 4 bases, J loses 9 bases, and the germline ends lie 19 bases apart. Measured from the cysteine to the phenylalanine, the CDR3 is 14 residues long. Only the CDR3 portion is preserved as DNA: 42 bases, with reading frame beginning at the first base. The CDR1 and CDR2 encoded by the germline V gene (reference sequence) are GTSNPN and SVGIG.